The clone carrying this T cell receptor (beta chain) has ten or more counts. The antigen is undetermined. This entry is derived from a study of T cells in Graves' hyperthyroidism and ophthalmopathy. Study-wide results and caveats: From stable hyperthyroidism, ophthalmopathy was set apart by a 13 V-J model. Most thyroid clonotypes expanded above 0.001 appeared in blood too.

Researchers amplified the TCR beta CDR3 regions from RNA transcripts. TCR CDR3 regions were first amplified by RT-PCR with HTBI primers. TCRdb itself ran the multiplex PCR reads through MiXCR, one entry per CDR3 protein. This table has fewer than 350,000 distinct CDR3 sequences, approximately 12% appearing once. The PBMCs had their origin in approximately 10 ml of fresh peripheral blood. The receptor's source is a woman in her twenties or thirties with Graves' hyperthyroidism that later progressed to Graves' ophthalmopathy. The sequenced sample consisted of blood.

CDR3 nucleotide sequence: TGTGCCAGCAGTTACCATACAGGGGCCCCAGGAGAAGCTTTCTTT. Protein sequence: CASSYHTGAPGEAFF. This chain uses TRBV6-2 or TRBV6-3 with TRBJ1-1, with 7 bases that match TRBD1. CDR1 MNHEY and CDR2 SVGEGT come from the germline V gene. CDR3 size: 15 residues. The J segment lost 8 bases and the V segment lost 2 bases, leaving 11 bases of the junction unmatched.